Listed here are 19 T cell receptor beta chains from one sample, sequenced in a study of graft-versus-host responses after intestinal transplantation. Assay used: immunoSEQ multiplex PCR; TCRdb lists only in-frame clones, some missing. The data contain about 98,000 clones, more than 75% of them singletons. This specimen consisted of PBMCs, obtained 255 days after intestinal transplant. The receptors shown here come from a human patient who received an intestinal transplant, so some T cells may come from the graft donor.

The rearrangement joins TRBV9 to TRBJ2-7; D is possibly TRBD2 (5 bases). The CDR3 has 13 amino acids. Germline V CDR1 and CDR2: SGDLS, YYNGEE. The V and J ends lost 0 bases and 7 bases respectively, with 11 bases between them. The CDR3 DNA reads TGTGCCAGCAGCGTAGGTGAGGGTGGGGAGCAGTACTTC. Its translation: CASSVGEGGEQYF.

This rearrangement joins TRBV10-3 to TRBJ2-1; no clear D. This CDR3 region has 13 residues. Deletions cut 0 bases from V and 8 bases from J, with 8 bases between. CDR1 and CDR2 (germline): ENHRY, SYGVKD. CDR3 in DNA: TGTGCCATCAGTGAGTCTCGAGATCATGAGCAGTTCTTC. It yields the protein CAISESRDHEQFF.

CDR3 in amino acids: CASRGKGDNSPLHF. The CDR3 DNA is TGTGCCAGCAGGGGAAAAGGCGACAATTCACCCCTCCACTTT. The V and J genes are TRBV7-3 and TRBJ1-6, with no clear D. The CDR3 runs to 14 residues. Trimming stripped 6 bases from V and 7 bases from J, with 13 bases between. Germline V lookup: CDR1 SGHTA, CDR2 FQGTGA. The whole variable domain, filled in from reference TRBV7-3 and TRBJ1-6, reads GAGVSQTPSNKVTEKGKYVELRCDPISGHTALYWYRQSLGQGPEFLIYFQGTGAADDSGLPNDRFFAVRPEGSVSTLKIQRTERGDSAVYLCASRGKGDNSPLHFGNGTRLTVT.

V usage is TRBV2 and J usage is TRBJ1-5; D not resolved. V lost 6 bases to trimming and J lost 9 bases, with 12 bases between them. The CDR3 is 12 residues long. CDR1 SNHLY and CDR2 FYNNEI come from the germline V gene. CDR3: CASRAAVLPQHF. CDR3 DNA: TGTGCCAGCAGGGCCGCCGTTTTGCCCCAGCATTTT.

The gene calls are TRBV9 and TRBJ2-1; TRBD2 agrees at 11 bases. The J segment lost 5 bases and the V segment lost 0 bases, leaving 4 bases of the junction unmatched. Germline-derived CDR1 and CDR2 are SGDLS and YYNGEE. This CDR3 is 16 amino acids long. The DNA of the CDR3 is TGTGCCAGCAGCGTAGCATTACTAGCGGGGGACAATGAGCAGTTCTTC. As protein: CASSVALLAGDNEQFF.

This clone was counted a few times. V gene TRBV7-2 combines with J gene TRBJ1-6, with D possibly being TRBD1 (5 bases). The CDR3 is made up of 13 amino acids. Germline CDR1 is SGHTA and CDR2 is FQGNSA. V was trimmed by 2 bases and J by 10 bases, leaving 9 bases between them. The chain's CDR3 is CASSLMRGSPLHF. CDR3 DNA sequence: TGTGCCAGCAGCTTAATGAGGGGCTCACCCCTCCACTTT.

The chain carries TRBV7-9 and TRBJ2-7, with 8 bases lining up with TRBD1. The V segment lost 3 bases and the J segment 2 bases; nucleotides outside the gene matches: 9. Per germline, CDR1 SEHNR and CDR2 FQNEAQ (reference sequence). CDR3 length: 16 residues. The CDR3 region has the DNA TGTGCCAGCAGCTTTGGCTCACAGGGGGATCCCTACGAGCAGTACTTC. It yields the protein CASSFGSQGDPYEQYF.

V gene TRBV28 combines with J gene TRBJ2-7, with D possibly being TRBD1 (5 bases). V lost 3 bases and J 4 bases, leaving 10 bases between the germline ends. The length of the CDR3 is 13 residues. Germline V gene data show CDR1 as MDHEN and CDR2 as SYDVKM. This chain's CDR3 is CASSLGKGYEQYF. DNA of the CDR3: TGTGCCAGCAGTTTGGGGAAGGGGTACGAGCAGTACTTC.

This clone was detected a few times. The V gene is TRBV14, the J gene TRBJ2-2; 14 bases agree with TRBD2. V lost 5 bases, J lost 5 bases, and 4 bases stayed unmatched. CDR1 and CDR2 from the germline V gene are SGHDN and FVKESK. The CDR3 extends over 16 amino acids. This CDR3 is CASSGTSGSATGELFF. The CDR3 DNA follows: TGTGCCAGCAGCGGGACTAGCGGGAGTGCTACCGGGGAGCTGTTTTTT.

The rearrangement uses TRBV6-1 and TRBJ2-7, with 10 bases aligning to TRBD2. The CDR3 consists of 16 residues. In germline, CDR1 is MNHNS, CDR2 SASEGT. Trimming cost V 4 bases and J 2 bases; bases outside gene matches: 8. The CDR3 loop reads CASSGEREGHTYEQYF. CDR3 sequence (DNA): TGTGCCAGCAGTGGCGAGCGGGAGGGCCACACCTACGAGCAGTACTTC.

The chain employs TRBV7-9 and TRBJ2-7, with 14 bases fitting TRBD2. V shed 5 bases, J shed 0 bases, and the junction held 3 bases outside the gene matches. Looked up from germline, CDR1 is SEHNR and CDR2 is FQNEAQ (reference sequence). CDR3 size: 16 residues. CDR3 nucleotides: TGTGCCAGCAGCGGAGGGACTAGCGGGGGCTCCTACGAGCAGTACTTC. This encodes CASSGGTSGGSYEQYF. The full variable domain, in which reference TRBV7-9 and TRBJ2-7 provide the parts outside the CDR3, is DTGVSQNPRHKITKRGQNVTFRCDPISEHNRLYWYRQTLGQGPEFLTYFQNEAQLEKSRLLSDRFSAERPKGSFSTLEIQRTEQGDSAMYLCASSGGTSGGSYEQYFGPGTRLTVT.

CDR3 nucleotide sequence: TGTGCCAGTAGCCCGGGACTAGCGGGCTACAATGAGCAGTTCTTC. Encoded protein: CASSPGLAGYNEQFF. The chain joins TRBV19 to TRBJ2-1; TRBD2 matches at 12 bases. The V and J ends lost 6 bases and 3 bases, in that order; junction bases with no gene match: 3. This CDR3 is 15 amino acids long. Per the germline V gene, CDR1 is LNHDA and CDR2 is SQIVND (reference sequence). The whole variable domain, remainder taken from reference TRBV19 and TRBJ2-1, is DGGITQSPKYLFRKEGQNVTLSCEQNLNHDAMYWYRQDPGQGLRLIYYSQIVNDFQKGDIAEGYSVSREKKESFPLTVTSAQKNPTAFYLCASSPGLAGYNEQFFGPGTRLTVL.

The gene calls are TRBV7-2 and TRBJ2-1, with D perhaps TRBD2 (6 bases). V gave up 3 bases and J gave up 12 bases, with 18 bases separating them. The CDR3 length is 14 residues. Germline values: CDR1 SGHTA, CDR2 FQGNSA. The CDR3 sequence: CASSFGGTTSGQFF. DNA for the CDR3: TGTGCCAGCAGCTTTGGAGGGACGACTTCGGGGCAGTTCTTC.

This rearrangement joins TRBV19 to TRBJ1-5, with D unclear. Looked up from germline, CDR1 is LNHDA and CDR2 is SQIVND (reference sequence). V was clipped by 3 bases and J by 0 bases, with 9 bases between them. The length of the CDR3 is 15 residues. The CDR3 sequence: CASSIQAGSNQPQHF. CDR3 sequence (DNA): TGTGCCAGTAGTATTCAGGCAGGTAGCAATCAGCCCCAGCATTTT.

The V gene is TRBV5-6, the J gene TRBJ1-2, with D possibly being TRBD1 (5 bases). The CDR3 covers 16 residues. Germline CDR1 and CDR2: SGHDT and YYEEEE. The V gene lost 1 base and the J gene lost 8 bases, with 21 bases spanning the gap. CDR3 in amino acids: CASSLWDYTGVDGYTF. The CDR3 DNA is TGTGCCAGCAGCTTGTGGGATTATACGGGGGTAGACGGCTACACCTTC.

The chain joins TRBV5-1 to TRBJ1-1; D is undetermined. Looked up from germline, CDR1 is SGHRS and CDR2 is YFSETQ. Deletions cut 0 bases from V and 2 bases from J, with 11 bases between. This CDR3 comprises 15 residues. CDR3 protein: CASSLVIEGNTEAFF. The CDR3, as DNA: TGCGCCAGCAGCTTGGTTATCGAGGGAAACACTGAAGCTTTCTTT.

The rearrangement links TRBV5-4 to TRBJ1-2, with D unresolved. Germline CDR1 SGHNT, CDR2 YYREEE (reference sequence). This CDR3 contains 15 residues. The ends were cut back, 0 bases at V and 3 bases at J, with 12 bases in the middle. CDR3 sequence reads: CASSLAGYADYGYTF. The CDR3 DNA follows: TGTGCCAGCAGCTTGGCGGGGTACGCAGACTATGGCTACACCTTC.

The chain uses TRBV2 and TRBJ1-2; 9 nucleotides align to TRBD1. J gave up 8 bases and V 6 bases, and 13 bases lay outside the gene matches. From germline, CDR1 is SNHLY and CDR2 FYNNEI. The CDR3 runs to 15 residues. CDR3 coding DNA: TGTGCCAGCAGCCCACGCACCACAGGGGGCGCAGGCTACACCTTC. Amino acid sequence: CASSPRTTGGAGYTF.

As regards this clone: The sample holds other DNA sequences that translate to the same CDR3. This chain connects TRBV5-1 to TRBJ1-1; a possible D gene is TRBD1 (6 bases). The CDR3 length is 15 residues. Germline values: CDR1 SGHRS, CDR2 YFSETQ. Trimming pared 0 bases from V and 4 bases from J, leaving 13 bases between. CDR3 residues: CASSLGARGGTEAFF. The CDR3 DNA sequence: TGCGCCAGCAGCTTGGGCGCGAGGGGGGGCACTGAAGCTTTCTTT.